These T cell receptor beta chains were read from a single sample in a study of blood T cell repertoires in COVID-19. TCRdb's table, derived via immunoSEQ multiplex PCR, lists solely in-frame clones and lacks some. In the table there are approximately 120,000 clones, 75% to 85% of which are singletons. The sample consisted of peripheral blood. These receptor sequences come from a woman in her fifties or sixties with acute or convalescent COVID-19. Both conserved end residues are part of each CDR3. D genes are given only for firm matches. The size of a clone is reported for some rows only, either as once, few or many, or as a class for expanded clones.

d_gene: TRBD1
j_gene: TRBJ2-2
len: 15
abundance: -
v_gene: TRBV2
CDR3aa: CASREGTGVPGELFF
CDR3nt: TGTGCCAGCAGAGAAGGGACAGGGGTTCCCGGGGAGCTGTTTTTT

d_gene: -
j_gene: TRBJ1-2
len: 13
abundance: -
v_gene: TRBV6-6
CDR3aa: CASSPDGLYGYTF
CDR3nt: TGTGCCAGCTCCCCGGACGGACTCTATGGCTACACCTTC

d_gene: -
j_gene: TRBJ1-5
len: 14
abundance: -
v_gene: TRBV5-8
CDR3aa: CASSHGQGYQPQHF
CDR3nt: TGTGCCAGCAGCCATGGGCAGGGGTACCAGCCCCAGCATTTT

d_gene: -
j_gene: TRBJ1-1
len: 13
abundance: -
v_gene: TRBV6-5
CDR3aa: CASITRENTEAFF
CDR3nt: TGTGCCAGCATCACACGGGAGAACACTGAAGCTTTCTTT

d_gene: TRBD2
j_gene: TRBJ2-1
len: 15
abundance: -
v_gene: TRBV9
CDR3aa: CASSVALAGGDEQFF
CDR3nt: TGTGCCAGCAGCGTAGCACTAGCGGGGGGGGATGAGCAGTTCTTC

d_gene: TRBD1
j_gene: TRBJ2-2
len: 17
abundance: -
v_gene: TRBV4-1
CDR3aa: CASSQDRGTGDPGELFF
CDR3nt: TGCGCCAGCAGCCAAGATCGGGGGACAGGGGACCCCGGGGAGCTGTTTTTT

d_gene: TRBD2
j_gene: TRBJ2-3
len: 18
abundance: -
v_gene: TRBV3-1/TRBV3-2
CDR3aa: CASSQESLAGASTDTQYF
CDR3nt: TGTGCCAGCAGCCAAGAGTCGCTAGCGGGAGCTAGCACAGATACGCAGTATTTT

d_gene: -
j_gene: TRBJ2-6
len: 17
abundance: -
v_gene: TRBV30
CDR3aa: CAWDSGTWTSGANVLTF
CDR3nt: TGTGCCTGGGATTCCGGGACTTGGACCTCTGGGGCCAACGTCCTGACTTTC

d_gene: -
j_gene: TRBJ1-1
len: 14
abundance: -
v_gene: TRBV18
CDR3aa: CASSPITGNTEAFF
CDR3nt: TGTGCCAGCTCACCGATTACTGGGAACACTGAAGCTTTCTTT

d_gene: -
j_gene: TRBJ2-1
len: 16
abundance: -
v_gene: TRBV5-5
CDR3aa: CASSPFGSASYNEQFF
CDR3nt: TGTGCCAGCAGCCCCTTTGGGAGCGCCTCCTACAATGAGCAGTTCTTC

d_gene: -
j_gene: TRBJ1-1
len: 16
abundance: -
v_gene: TRBV13
CDR3aa: CASSERPGHENTEAFF
CDR3nt: TGTGCCAGCAGCGAGCGCCCGGGACATGAGAACACTGAAGCTTTCTTT

d_gene: -
j_gene: TRBJ1-4
len: 12
abundance: few
v_gene: TRBV14
CDR3aa: CASSRAREKLFF
CDR3nt: TGTGCCAGCTCCAGGGCTCGAGAAAAACTGTTTTTT

d_gene: -
j_gene: TRBJ2-1
len: 13
abundance: -
v_gene: TRBV7-8
CDR3aa: CASQGTMGNEQFF
CDR3nt: TGTGCCAGCCAGGGCACTATGGGGAATGAGCAGTTCTTC

d_gene: -
j_gene: TRBJ2-3
len: 12
abundance: -
v_gene: TRBV7-8
CDR3aa: CASSPRGDTQYF
CDR3nt: TGTGCCAGCAGCCCTAGAGGAGATACGCAGTATTTT

d_gene: -
j_gene: TRBJ1-6
len: 13
abundance: few
v_gene: TRBV4-1
CDR3aa: CASGQEYNSPLHF
CDR3nt: TGCGCCAGCGGTCAGGAATATAATTCACCCCTCCACTTT

d_gene: TRBD1
j_gene: TRBJ1-6
len: 15
abundance: few
v_gene: TRBV16
CDR3aa: CASSQARQGADPLHF
CDR3nt: TGTGCCAGCAGCCAAGCTCGACAGGGCGCCGATCCCCTCCACTTT

d_gene: -
j_gene: TRBJ1-2
len: 14
abundance: -
v_gene: TRBV5-1
CDR3aa: CASSLALADYGYTF
CDR3nt: TGCGCCAGCAGCTTGGCCTTGGCAGACTATGGCTACACCTTC

d_gene: TRBD2
j_gene: TRBJ2-1
len: 16
abundance: -
v_gene: TRBV10-1
CDR3aa: CASSEGVSGSYNEQFF
CDR3nt: TGCGCCAGCAGTGAGGGGGTTAGCGGGAGCTACAATGAGCAGTTCTTC

d_gene: TRBD2
j_gene: TRBJ2-7
len: 14
abundance: -
v_gene: TRBV14
CDR3aa: CASSRLAGRYEQYF
CDR3nt: TGTGCCAGCAGCCGACTAGCGGGACGGTACGAGCAGTACTTC

d_gene: -
j_gene: TRBJ1-2
len: 11
abundance: -
v_gene: TRBV20-1
CDR3aa: CSARRGGGYTF
CDR3nt: TGCAGTGCTAGACGTGGAGGGGGCTACACCTTC

d_gene: TRBD2
j_gene: TRBJ2-3
len: 15
abundance: -
v_gene: TRBV7-9
CDR3aa: CASRQAGASSDTQYF
CDR3nt: TGTGCCAGCAGGCAAGCGGGGGCATCCTCAGATACGCAGTATTTT

d_gene: -
j_gene: TRBJ2-7
len: 11
abundance: -
v_gene: TRBV2
CDR3aa: CASRRAYEQYF
CDR3nt: TGTGCCAGCAGGAGGGCCTACGAGCAGTACTTC

d_gene: TRBD1
j_gene: TRBJ1-5
len: 16
abundance: -
v_gene: TRBV5-5
CDR3aa: CASSATGVATYQPQHF
CDR3nt: TGTGCCAGCAGCGCCACAGGGGTAGCTACTTATCAGCCCCAGCATTTT

d_gene: TRBD1
j_gene: TRBJ1-3
len: 16
abundance: few
v_gene: TRBV19
CDR3aa: CASSISSTGHGNTIYF
CDR3nt: TGTGCCAGTAGTATTTCGTCGACAGGGCATGGAAACACCATATATTTT

d_gene: -
j_gene: TRBJ1-1
len: 13
abundance: -
v_gene: TRBV7-3
CDR3aa: CASSLMIGGEAFF
CDR3nt: TGTGCCAGCAGCCTAATGATCGGGGGGGAAGCTTTCTTT

d_gene: -
j_gene: TRBJ1-4
len: 13
abundance: -
v_gene: TRBV2
CDR3aa: CASTRGGGEKLFF
CDR3nt: TGTGCCAGCACCAGGGGTGGAGGCGAAAAACTGTTTTTT

d_gene: -
j_gene: TRBJ2-7
len: 12
abundance: -
v_gene: TRBV29-1
CDR3aa: CSVGGTGYEQYF
CDR3nt: TGCAGCGTTGGAGGGACTGGATACGAGCAGTACTTC

d_gene: TRBD2
j_gene: TRBJ2-1
len: 14
abundance: -
v_gene: TRBV2
CDR3aa: CAKQTGLADNEQFF
CDR3nt: TGTGCGAAACAAACGGGACTAGCGGACAATGAGCAGTTCTTC

d_gene: -
j_gene: TRBJ2-2
len: 15
abundance: once
v_gene: TRBV19
CDR3aa: CASSQTVANTGELFF
CDR3nt: TGTGCCAGTAGCCAGACAGTCGCGAACACCGGGGAGCTGTTTTTT

d_gene: -
j_gene: TRBJ1-3
len: 15
abundance: few
v_gene: TRBV28
CDR3aa: CASSLTGLSGNTIYF
CDR3nt: TGTGCCAGCAGTTTAACGGGTCTCTCTGGAAACACCATATATTTT

d_gene: TRBD2
j_gene: TRBJ2-1
len: 15
abundance: -
v_gene: TRBV7-9
CDR3aa: CASSPAGTSGNEQFF
CDR3nt: TGTGCCAGCAGCCCGGCGGGGACTAGTGGTAATGAGCAGTTCTTC

d_gene: -
j_gene: TRBJ1-5
len: 12
abundance: -
v_gene: TRBV12-3/TRBV12-4
CDR3aa: CASTRRDEPQHF
CDR3nt: TGTGCCAGCACGAGGCGAGACGAGCCCCAGCATTTT

d_gene: TRBD1
j_gene: TRBJ1-2
len: 13
abundance: -
v_gene: TRBV3-1/TRBV3-2
CDR3aa: CASSRQGSYGYTF
CDR3nt: TGTGCCAGCAGCCGACAGGGGAGCTATGGCTACACCTTC

d_gene: -
j_gene: TRBJ1-3
len: 16
abundance: -
v_gene: TRBV9
CDR3aa: CASSVAEGALGNTIYF
CDR3nt: TGTGCCAGCAGCGTAGCGGAAGGGGCTCTGGGAAACACCATATATTTT

d_gene: TRBD2
j_gene: TRBJ2-7
len: 16
abundance: once
v_gene: TRBV7-3
CDR3aa: CASSLTRLAGTYEQYF
CDR3nt: TGTGCCAGCAGCTTAACGAGACTAGCGGGAACCTACGAGCAGTACTTC

d_gene: TRBD1
j_gene: TRBJ2-7
len: 14
abundance: -
v_gene: TRBV19
CDR3aa: CASSTRDRNYEQYF
CDR3nt: TGTGCCAGTAGTACCCGGGACAGGAACTACGAGCAGTACTTC

d_gene: -
j_gene: TRBJ1-4
len: 15
abundance: -
v_gene: TRBV5-4
CDR3aa: CASSLGGAVNEKLFF
CDR3nt: TGTGCCAGCAGCTTGGGTGGGGCAGTTAATGAAAAACTGTTTTTT

d_gene: -
j_gene: TRBJ2-7
len: 13
abundance: few
v_gene: TRBV27
CDR3aa: CASSPNYATAVDF
CDR3nt: TGTGCCAGCAGTCCCAACTACGCGACAGCCGTCGACTTC

d_gene: TRBD1
j_gene: TRBJ2-7
len: 15
abundance: -
v_gene: TRBV5-8
CDR3aa: CASSSRRDRVYEQYF
CDR3nt: TGTGCCAGCAGCTCCCGCCGGGACAGGGTCTACGAGCAGTACTTC

d_gene: -
j_gene: TRBJ1-3
len: 16
abundance: -
v_gene: TRBV2
CDR3aa: CASSQQGPFSGNTIYF
CDR3nt: TGTGCCAGCAGCCAGCAGGGGCCTTTTTCCGGGAACACCATATATTTT

d_gene: -
j_gene: TRBJ1-4
len: 14
abundance: -
v_gene: TRBV21-1
CDR3aa: CASSTGQTNEKLFF
CDR3nt: TGTGCCAGCAGCACCGGACAAACTAATGAAAAACTGTTTTTT

d_gene: -
j_gene: TRBJ2-5
len: 18
abundance: -
v_gene: TRBV10-2
CDR3aa: CASSEADIVAGFRETQYF
CDR3nt: TGCGCCAGCAGTGAGGCGGACATCGTCGCTGGGTTTAGGGAGACCCAGTACTTC

d_gene: TRBD1
j_gene: TRBJ1-4
len: 15
abundance: -
v_gene: TRBV6-5
CDR3aa: CASRGPGTGMEKLFF
CDR3nt: TGTGCCAGCAGAGGGCCGGGGACAGGGATGGAAAAACTGTTTTTT

d_gene: -
j_gene: TRBJ1-1
len: 14
abundance: -
v_gene: TRBV7-3
CDR3aa: CASSSANRESEAFF
CDR3nt: TGTGCCAGCAGCTCCGCGAACAGAGAATCTGAAGCTTTCTTT

d_gene: -
j_gene: TRBJ2-1
len: 13
abundance: -
v_gene: TRBV11-1
CDR3aa: CASSTGAYNEQFF
CDR3nt: TGTGCCAGCAGTACGGGGGCCTACAATGAGCAGTTCTTC

d_gene: -
j_gene: TRBJ2-7
len: 12
abundance: -
v_gene: TRBV7-9
CDR3aa: CASSFQFREQYF
CDR3nt: TGTGCCAGCAGCTTTCAGTTTCGTGAGCAGTACTTC

d_gene: -
j_gene: TRBJ1-6
len: 18
abundance: once
v_gene: TRBV5-1
CDR3aa: CASSSGTSASSYNSPLHF
CDR3nt: TGCGCCAGCAGCTCGGGGACATCAGCGAGCTCCTATAATTCACCCCTCCACTTT

d_gene: -
j_gene: TRBJ1-1
len: 12
abundance: -
v_gene: TRBV27
CDR3aa: CASMEGGTEAFF
CDR3nt: TGTGCCAGCATGGAAGGGGGCACTGAAGCTTTCTTT

d_gene: TRBD1
j_gene: TRBJ1-4
len: 13
abundance: -
v_gene: TRBV2
CDR3aa: CASKGQANEKLFF
CDR3nt: TGTGCCAGTAAGGGACAGGCTAATGAAAAACTGTTTTTT

d_gene: -
j_gene: TRBJ2-2
len: 16
abundance: -
v_gene: TRBV5-1
CDR3aa: CASSPTGTANTGELFF
CDR3nt: TGCGCCAGCAGCCCAACCGGGACTGCGAACACCGGGGAGCTGTTTTTT

d_gene: TRBD2
j_gene: TRBJ2-5
len: 15
abundance: -
v_gene: TRBV10-1
CDR3aa: CASSESGGPQETQYF
CDR3nt: TGCGCCAGCAGTGAAAGCGGGGGGCCCCAAGAGACCCAGTACTTC

d_gene: -
j_gene: TRBJ1-5
len: 19
abundance: once
v_gene: TRBV6-6
CDR3aa: CASSQRRRTLGSGNQPQHF
CDR3nt: TGTGCCAGCAGTCAGCGACGGCGGACCTTGGGGAGTGGCAATCAGCCCCAGCATTTT

d_gene: -
j_gene: TRBJ2-2
len: 13
abundance: -
v_gene: TRBV30
CDR3aa: CAWREGFTGELFF
CDR3nt: TGTGCCTGGAGGGAGGGGTTTACCGGGGAGCTGTTTTTT

d_gene: -
j_gene: TRBJ1-1
len: 14
abundance: -
v_gene: TRBV7-3
CDR3aa: CASSLSSTNTEAFF
CDR3nt: TGTGCCAGCAGCTTAAGCAGTACGAACACTGAAGCTTTCTTT

d_gene: TRBD1
j_gene: TRBJ1-1
len: 14
abundance: -
v_gene: TRBV18
CDR3aa: CASSEGARNTEAFF
CDR3nt: TGTGCCAGCTCAGAGGGGGCCAGAAACACTGAAGCTTTCTTT

d_gene: -
j_gene: TRBJ1-4
len: 16
abundance: -
v_gene: TRBV27
CDR3aa: CASTKTPGLTNEKLFF
CDR3nt: TGTGCCAGCACCAAGACCCCGGGACTAACAAATGAAAAACTGTTTTTT

d_gene: TRBD2
j_gene: TRBJ2-7
len: 17
abundance: -
v_gene: TRBV5-1
CDR3aa: CASSLALAGASFYEQYF
CDR3nt: TGCGCCAGCAGCTTGGCCCTAGCGGGGGCCTCATTTTACGAGCAGTACTTC

d_gene: -
j_gene: TRBJ2-7
len: 14
abundance: -
v_gene: TRBV19
CDR3aa: CASRKAVSTYEQYF
CDR3nt: TGTGCCAGTAGGAAAGCGGTCTCGACCTACGAGCAGTACTTC